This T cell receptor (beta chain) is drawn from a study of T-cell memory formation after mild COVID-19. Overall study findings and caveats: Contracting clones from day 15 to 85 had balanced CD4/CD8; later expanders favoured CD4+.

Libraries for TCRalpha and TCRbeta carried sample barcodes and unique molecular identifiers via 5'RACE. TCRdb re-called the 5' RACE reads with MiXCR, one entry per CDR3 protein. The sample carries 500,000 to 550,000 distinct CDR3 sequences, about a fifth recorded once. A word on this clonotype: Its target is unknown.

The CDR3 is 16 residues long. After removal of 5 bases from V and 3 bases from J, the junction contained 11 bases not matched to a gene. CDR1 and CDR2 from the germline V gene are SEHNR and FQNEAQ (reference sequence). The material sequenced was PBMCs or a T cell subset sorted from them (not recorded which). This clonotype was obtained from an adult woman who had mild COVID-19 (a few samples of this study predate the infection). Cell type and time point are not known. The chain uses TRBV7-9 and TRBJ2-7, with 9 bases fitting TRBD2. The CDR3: CASSGTSWGVSYEQYF. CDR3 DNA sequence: TGTGCCAGCAGCGGGACTAGCTGGGGCGTCAGCTACGAGCAGTACTTC. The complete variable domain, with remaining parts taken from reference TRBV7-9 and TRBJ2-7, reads DTGVSQNPRHKITKRGQNVTFRCDPISEHNRLYWYRQTLGQGPEFLTYFQNEAQLEKSRLLSDRFSAERPKGSFSTLEIQRTEQGDSAMYLCASSGTSWGVSYEQYFGPGTRLTVT.